Shown below are 27 T cell receptor beta chains from a single sample sequenced in a study of OX40 agonist ivuxolimab in advanced cancers. Sequenced by immunoSEQ multiplex PCR; TCRdb stores in-frame clones only, minus some. This sample carries tens of thousands of clones, roughly 84% of them seen once, and the ten largest clones take around a fifth. The starting material was CD4+ or CD8+ T cells sorted from blood, obtained in a trial of the OX40 agonist ivuxolimab. Receptor source: an adult with an advanced solid tumor such as melanoma, head and neck, liver or kidney cancer.

The V gene is TRBV14, the J gene TRBJ2-5, with a tentative D call TRBD1 (6 bases). V lost 1 base to trimming and J lost 5 bases, with 20 bases between them. This CDR3 has 17 residues. Germline CDR1 and CDR2: SGHDN and FVKESK. The CDR3 DNA follows: TGTGCCAGCAGCCAAGGCTCGTACAGGGTTATGGGGGAGACCCAGTACTTC. This translates into CASSQGSYRVMGETQYF.

The chain links TRBV5-1 to TRBJ2-7; 14 nucleotides match TRBD2. The CDR3 totals 16 residues. Per germline, CDR1 SGHRS and CDR2 YFSETQ. V trimming: 0 bases; J trimming: 3 bases; junction bases outside the gene matches: 2. CDR3 in amino acids: CASSLGLAGGNYEQYF. In nucleotides, the CDR3 is TGCGCCAGCAGCTTGGGACTAGCGGGAGGGAACTACGAGCAGTACTTC. Full variable domain (outside the CDR3, taken from reference TRBV5-1 and TRBJ2-7): KAGVTQTPRYLIKTRGQQVTLSCSPISGHRSVSWYQQTPGQGLQFLFEYFSETQRNKGNFPGRFSGRQFSNSRSEMNVSTLELGDSALYLCASSLGLAGGNYEQYFGPGTRLTVT.

The chain uses TRBV19 and TRBJ1-5, with 7 bases aligning to TRBD1. Germline-derived CDR1 and CDR2 are LNHDA and SQIVND (reference sequence). The CDR3 runs 15 residues. V was clipped by 0 bases and J by 4 bases; unmatched bases: 3. The CDR3 is CASSIETGVNQPQHF. CDR3 coding DNA: TGTGCCAGTAGTATAGAAACAGGGGTGAATCAGCCCCAGCATTTT.

The chain couples TRBV7-9 to TRBJ2-7; tentative D call: TRBD2 (6 bases). Trimming stripped 1 base from V and 6 bases from J, with 16 bases between. Germline lookup yields CDR1 SEHNR and CDR2 FQNEAQ (reference sequence). The CDR3 contains 15 residues. The CDR3 protein is CASSLVGGVFSEQYF. CDR3 DNA: TGTGCCAGCAGCTTAGTAGGAGGGGTTTTCAGCGAGCAGTACTTC.

V gene TRBV28 combines with J gene TRBJ2-1; 7 bases line up with TRBD2. The ends lost 5 bases at V and 7 bases at J; junction bases unmatched: 5. This CDR3 is built from 13 residues. CDR1 MDHEN and CDR2 SYDVKM come from the germline V gene. The CDR3 reads CASSPGGGNEQFF. The CDR3 bases are TGTGCCAGCAGTCCTGGGGGGGGGAATGAGCAGTTCTTC.

V gene TRBV15 combines with J gene TRBJ1-1; no clear D. The CDR3 has 13 residues. V was clipped by 3 bases and J by 1 base, with 6 bases between them. Germline CDR1 reads LNHNV; CDR2 reads YYDKDF (reference sequence). The CDR3: CATSRGSNTEAFF. In nucleotides, the CDR3 is TGTGCCACCAGCAGGGGATCGAACACTGAAGCTTTCTTT.

The genes are TRBV7-9 and TRBJ2-5; 8 nucleotides match TRBD2. The DNA end is more similar to TRBJ2-7, so the J call may be wrong. Germline V gives CDR1 SEHNR, CDR2 FQNEAQ (reference sequence). This CDR3 has 14 amino acids. The CDR3 sequence: CASSPGTRPYEQYF. CDR3 DNA: TGTGCCAGCAGCCCAGGGACTAGACCCTACGAGCAGTACTTC.

This clone occurred a few times. The rearrangement links TRBV7-9 to TRBJ2-7; the D gene is possibly TRBD1 (5 bases). The CDR3 loop spans 15 amino acids. V was shortened by 0 bases and J by 3 bases, with 12 bases between the two germline ends. In germline, CDR1 is SEHNR, CDR2 FQNEAQ (reference sequence). The CDR3 reads CASSLAQGKFYEQYF. CDR3 nucleotide sequence: TGTGCCAGCAGCTTAGCGCAGGGAAAGTTCTACGAGCAGTACTTC.

The chain is built from TRBV6-1 and TRBJ2-1, with 7 bases that match TRBD2. Trimming cost V 3 bases and J 4 bases; bases outside gene matches: 9. In germline, CDR1 is MNHNS, CDR2 SASEGT. The CDR3 has 16 residues. In DNA, the CDR3 is TGTGCCAGCAGTGATTCTAGGCTAGCGGATTACAATGAGCAGTTCTTC. Its translation is CASSDSRLADYNEQFF.

V and J are TRBV5-1 and TRBJ2-5; possible D gene TRBD1, 6 bases. The better agreement between TRBJ2-7 and the DNA end casts doubt on the J call. Germline V gives CDR1 SGHRS, CDR2 YFSETQ. The CDR3 consists of 15 residues. The CDR3 DNA sequence: TGCGCCAGCAGCTTGGGATGGACAGAGACCTACGAGCAGTACTTC. Translating gives CASSLGWTETYEQYF.

This sequence joins TRBV7-2 and TRBJ1-2; possible D gene TRBD1, 5 bases. Germline loops: CDR1 SGHTA, CDR2 FQGNSA. Trimming left V 5 bases short and J 6 bases short, with 16 bases between. The CDR3 is 14 amino acids. The CDR3 reads CASSRPGRGDGYTF. The CDR3 DNA reads as TGTGCCAGCAGCCGACCGGGACGGGGAGATGGCTACACCTTC.

This chain links TRBV7-2 with TRBJ1-1; TRBD1 is a possible D gene (5 bases). V was cut by 5 bases and J by 7 bases, with 17 bases left in between. This CDR3 has 14 residues. Looked up from germline, CDR1 is SGHTA and CDR2 is FQGNSA. The CDR3 coding sequence is TGTGCCAGCAGCGGCCGGGACGGATCAGATGAAGCTTTCTTT. Amino acid sequence: CASSGRDGSDEAFF.

The chain recombines TRBV4-1 with TRBJ1-5; no firm D call. This CDR3 comprises 15 residues. Germline V lookup: CDR1 MGHRA, CDR2 YSYEKL. Trimming cost V 3 bases and J 0 bases, with 9 bases left between them. The CDR3 sequence is CASSQAINSNQPQHF. In DNA, the CDR3 is TGCGCCAGCAGCCAGGCAATCAATAGCAATCAGCCCCAGCATTTT.

This clone showed up just once. This sequence joins TRBV23-1 and TRBJ1-2; TRBD1 might be the D (5 bases). TRBV23-1 is noted as an ORF with a role that remains uncertain. V dropped 0 bases and J dropped 7 bases, with 9 bases sitting between them. The CDR3 length is 13 residues. CDR3 DNA sequence: TGCGCCAGCAGTCAATCGGGGGAGGGTGGCTACACCTTC. Its translation: CASSQSGEGGYTF.

The chain joins TRBV9 to TRBJ2-1; 10 nucleotides align to TRBD2. The germline V gene has CDR1 SGDLS and CDR2 YYNGEE. The CDR3 is 15 amino acids. V trimming: 4 bases; J trimming: 7 bases; junction bases outside the gene matches: 8. The CDR3 DNA sequence: TGTGCCAGCAGCTTCAGCGGGGGGGCAAAAAATGAGCAGTTCTTC. As protein: CASSFSGGAKNEQFF.

V gene TRBV27 combines with J gene TRBJ2-1; D could derive from TRBD1 or TRBD2 (6 bases each). This CDR3 contains 14 residues. The V and J ends lost 1 base and 4 bases respectively, with 8 bases between them. Per the germline V gene, CDR1 is MNHEY and CDR2 is SMNVEV (reference sequence). CDR3 bases: TGTGCCAGCAGTTTATGGGGGGCATACAATGAGCAGTTCTTC. Its protein is CASSLWGAYNEQFF.

V and J are TRBV7-3 and TRBJ2-1, with D maybe TRBD2 (7 bases). CDR1 SGHTA and CDR2 FQGTGA come from the germline V gene. Trimming cost V 5 bases and J 1 base, with 15 bases left between them. The CDR3 contains 16 residues. This CDR3 is CASSKRGGQSYNEQFF. The CDR3 DNA follows: TGTGCCAGCAGCAAGAGGGGGGGCCAGTCCTACAATGAGCAGTTCTTC.

This clone is medium-sized within its sample. The CDR3 coding sequence is TGTGCCAGCAGCCCCTCCGGGACTAGCGGGTACGAGCAGTACTTC. The encoded protein is CASSPSGTSGYEQYF. V and J are TRBV9 and TRBJ2-7; the match to TRBD2 covers 12 bases. The CDR3 contains 15 residues. Per germline, CDR1 SGDLS and CDR2 YYNGEE. V was clipped by 4 bases and J by 4 bases; unmatched bases: 6.

The chain carries TRBV9 and TRBJ2-2; 8 positions match TRBD2. Trimming removed 5 bases from V and 1 base from J; junction bases left unmatched: 10. The CDR3 consists of 17 residues. CDR1 and CDR2 (germline): SGDLS, YYNGEE. CDR3: CASRALARGENTGELFF. DNA of the CDR3: TGTGCCAGCAGGGCCCTGGCGCGGGGGGAGAACACCGGGGAGCTGTTTTTT.

The V and J genes are TRBV11-2 and TRBJ2-3, with D perhaps TRBD2 (7 bases). This CDR3 contains 16 residues. Germline V gene sequence: CDR1 SGHAT, CDR2 FQNNGV. The V gene lost 4 bases and the J gene lost 1 base, with 15 bases spanning the gap. The CDR3 nucleotides read TGTGCCAGCAGCTGGGAGGGGGGGAGCCGCACAGATACGCAGTATTTT. Translating it yields CASSWEGGSRTDTQYF.

The J gene is TRBJ2-7, the V gene TRBV29-1; TRBD1 agrees at 7 bases. This CDR3 has 14 amino acids. V gave up 4 bases and J gave up 3 bases; unmatched junction bases: 9. Germline-derived CDR1 and CDR2 are SQVTM and ANQGSEA. CDR3 loop: CSVAGGDSIYEQYF. CDR3 nucleotides: TGCAGCGTTGCGGGTGGGGACAGTATCTACGAGCAGTACTTC.

The chain recombines TRBV6-1 with TRBJ1-3; D not resolved. The CDR3 is 13 residues long. Germline CDR1 reads MNHNS; CDR2 reads SASEGT. V was cut by 6 bases and J by 4 bases, with 10 bases left in between. CDR3 residues: CASSFSPGNTIYF. The CDR3 DNA sequence: TGTGCCAGCAGCTTTTCGCCCGGAAACACCATATATTTT.

The chain employs TRBV4-1 and TRBJ2-7; D is undetermined. Trimming cost V 0 bases and J 6 bases, with 9 bases left between them. CDR3 length: 13 residues. Germline-derived CDR1 and CDR2 are MGHRA and YSYEKL. The DNA for the CDR3 is TGCGCCAGCAGCCAAGATGGGGTGCGCGAGCAGTACTTC. It specifies CASSQDGVREQYF.

This sequence joins TRBV6-1 and TRBJ1-1, with no clear D. Germline CDR1 MNHNS, CDR2 SASEGT. Trimming took 2 bases from V and 5 from J, leaving 12 bases between them. The CDR3 contains 14 residues. CDR3 sequence (DNA): TGTGCCAGCAGTGAACAGGCAGCCTGGACTGAAGCTTTCTTT. Translating gives CASSEQAAWTEAFF.

This clone appeared a few times. V and J are TRBV7-9 and TRBJ1-5; D gene ambiguous. The CDR3 is made up of 14 amino acids. Germline V gene lookup returns CDR1 SEHNR and CDR2 FQNEAQ (reference sequence). V was pared by 4 bases and J by 0 bases, with 7 bases between. CDR3 in DNA: TGTGCCAGCAGCTCTCCGGGTAGCAATCAGCCCCAGCATTTT. This codes for CASSSPGSNQPQHF. The entire variable domain, with the rest obtained from reference TRBV7-9 and TRBJ1-5, is as follows: DTGVSQNPRHKITKRGQNVTFRCDPISEHNRLYWYRQTLGQGPEFLTYFQNEAQLEKSRLLSDRFSAERPKGSFSTLEIQRTEQGDSAMYLCASSSPGSNQPQHFGDGTRLSIL.

This chain connects TRBV5-1 to TRBJ2-7, with 8 bases that match TRBD1. After removal of 3 bases from V and 2 bases from J, the junction contained 1 base not matched to a gene. CDR1 is SGHRS and CDR2 is YFSETQ in the germline V gene. The CDR3 is 13 amino acids. The CDR3 here is CASSWGQAYEQYF. In DNA form, the CDR3 reads TGCGCCAGCAGCTGGGGACAGGCCTACGAGCAGTACTTC.

This clone was observed once. The V and J genes are TRBV19 and TRBJ2-1; the match to TRBD2 covers 8 bases. This CDR3 is built from 17 residues. The ends lost 5 bases at V and 1 base at J; junction bases unmatched: 10. Germline V lookup: CDR1 LNHDA, CDR2 SQIVND (reference sequence). DNA for the CDR3: TGTGCCAGTAGTTCATTTTCTAGCGGGTCATCCTACAATGAGCAGTTCTTC. Encoded protein: CASSSFSSGSSYNEQFF.